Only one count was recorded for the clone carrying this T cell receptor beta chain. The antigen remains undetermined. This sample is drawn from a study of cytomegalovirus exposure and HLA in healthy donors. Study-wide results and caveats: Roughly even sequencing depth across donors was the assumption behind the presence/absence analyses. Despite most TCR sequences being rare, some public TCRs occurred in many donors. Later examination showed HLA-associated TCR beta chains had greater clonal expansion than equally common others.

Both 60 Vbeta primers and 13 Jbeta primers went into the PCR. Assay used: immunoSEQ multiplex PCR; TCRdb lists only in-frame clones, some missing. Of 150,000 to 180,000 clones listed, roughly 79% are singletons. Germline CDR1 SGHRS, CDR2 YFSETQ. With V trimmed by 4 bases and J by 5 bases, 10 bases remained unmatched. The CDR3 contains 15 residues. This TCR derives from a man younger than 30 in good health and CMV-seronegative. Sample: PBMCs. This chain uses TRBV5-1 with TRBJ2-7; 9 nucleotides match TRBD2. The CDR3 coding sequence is TGCGCCAGCAGCGACGGGCGGGGGGGCCCCAACGAGCAGTACTTC. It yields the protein CASSDGRGGPNEQYF.